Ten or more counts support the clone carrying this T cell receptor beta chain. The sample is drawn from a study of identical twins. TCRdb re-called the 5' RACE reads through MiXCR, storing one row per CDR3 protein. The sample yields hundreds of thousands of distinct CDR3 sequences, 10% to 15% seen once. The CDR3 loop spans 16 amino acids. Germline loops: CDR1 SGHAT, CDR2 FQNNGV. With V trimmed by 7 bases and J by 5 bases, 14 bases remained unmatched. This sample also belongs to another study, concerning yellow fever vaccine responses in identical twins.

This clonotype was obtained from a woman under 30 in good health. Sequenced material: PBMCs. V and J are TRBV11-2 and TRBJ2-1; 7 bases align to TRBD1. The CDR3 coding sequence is TGTGCCAGCATCCTGGGTCCGGACAGGCAAGACAATGAGCAGTTCTTC. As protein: CASILGPDRQDNEQFF.